The clone carrying this T cell receptor (beta chain) was observed at least ten times. Its target is unknown. The data derive from a study of T cells in Graves' hyperthyroidism and ophthalmopathy. General study points: A 13 V-J signature model discriminated ophthalmopathy versus stable hyperthyroidism.

The germline gives CDR1 SEHNR, CDR2 FQNEAQ (reference sequence). The CDR3 consists of 16 residues. V lost 5 bases and J 2 bases, leaving 15 bases between the germline ends. From RNA transcripts, TCR beta CDR3 regions were amplified. The HTBI primer set drove a first-round RT-PCR of the TCR CDR3. In TCRdb, the multiplex PCR reads were re-called with MiXCR into one record per CDR3 protein. This table has 200,000 to 300,000 distinct CDR3 sequences, 15% to 20% appearing once. The sequenced sample consisted of blood. The origin of this receptor is a woman younger than 35 with Graves' ophthalmopathy. This chain joins TRBV7-9 and TRBJ2-2; D is uncertain. The CDR3 DNA reads TGTGCCAGCAGCACCTCCCGGGCCTCAAACACCGGGGAGCTGTTTTTT. Translation: CASSTSRASNTGELFF.